Below, 11 T cell receptor beta chains from the same sample are listed, as sequenced in a study of cytotoxic CD8 clonotypes in ibrutinib-treated CLL. The method was immunoSEQ multiplex PCR; TCRdb's version includes in-frame clones alone and lacks a portion of them. This sample has around 300,000 clones, with 70% to 80% found just once. The material sequenced was PBMCs, taken before ibrutinib treatment. The source of these receptors is a human donor with chronic lymphocytic leukemia.

This chain connects TRBV11-1 to TRBJ2-1; no reliable D call. Between the trimmed V and J ends, which lost 3 bases and 5 bases, there was a span of 2 bases. Germline loops: CDR1 SGHAT, CDR2 FQDESV (reference sequence). The CDR3 totals 11 residues. CDR3 amino acids: CASSFHNEQFF. Written as DNA, the CDR3 is TGTGCCAGCAGCTTCCACAATGAGCAGTTCTTC.

The chain links TRBV6-5 to TRBJ1-1, with 9 bases matching TRBD1. The junction had 10 bases not matched to a gene; V was cut back by 6 bases and J by 8 bases. The CDR3 covers 14 residues. Germline lookup yields CDR1 MNHEY and CDR2 SVGAGI. CDR3 DNA sequence: TGTGCCAGCAGGATACAGGGGGCATCCCGGGAAGCTTTCTTT. Its protein is CASRIQGASREAFF.

This chain links TRBV18 with TRBJ2-7; the match to TRBD1 covers 10 bases. CDR3 size: 16 residues. From germline, CDR1 is KGHSH and CDR2 LQKENI. V shed 1 base, J shed 7 bases, and the junction held 10 bases outside the gene matches. The CDR3 DNA follows: TGTGCCAGCTCACCACGCCAGGGACAGGGGTCTGGAGAGCAGTACTTC. It specifies CASSPRQGQGSGEQYF.

The CDR3 sequence: CASSQDPGSYEQYF. CDR3 in DNA: TGTGCCAGTAGCCAGGACCCGGGGAGCTACGAGCAGTACTTC. V usage is TRBV19 and J usage is TRBJ2-7; possibly TRBD2 for D (5 bases). V lost 6 bases to trimming and J lost 3 bases, with 15 bases between them. The length of the CDR3 is 14 residues. The germline V gene has CDR1 LNHDA and CDR2 SQIVND (reference sequence).

The chain is built from TRBV30 and TRBJ2-1, with D uncertain. The CDR3 runs 13 residues. The V and J ends lost 0 bases and 9 bases respectively, with 12 bases between them. CDR1 and CDR2 (germline): GTSNPN, SVGIG (reference sequence). As DNA, the CDR3 is TGTGCCTGGAGTGTTCAGGCCATACCTGAGCAGTTCTTC. It specifies CAWSVQAIPEQFF.

About this clone: A much larger clone lies one base from this, so it may be a read error. The rearrangement joins TRBV28 to TRBJ2-6; D uncertain. CDR3 length equals 13 residues. Per germline, CDR1 MDHEN and CDR2 SYDVKM. Trimming removed 7 bases from V and 1 base from J, with 5 bases in between. Here the CDR3 DNA reads TGTGCCAGCACCCTTTCTGGGGCCAACGTCCTGACTTTC. This codes for CASTLSGANVLTF.

The chain is built from TRBV28 and TRBJ1-4, with TRBD1 as a possible D gene (6 bases). V lost 8 bases and J 5 bases, leaving 12 bases between the germline ends. The CDR3 runs to 13 residues. Germline CDR1 is MDHEN and CDR2 is SYDVKM. The CDR3 loop reads CASLDSSNEKLFF. CDR3 nucleotide sequence: TGTGCCAGCCTGGACAGCTCAAATGAAAAACTGTTTTTT. Complete variable domain (other parts from reference TRBV28 and TRBJ1-4): DVKVTQSSRYLVKRTGEKVFLECVQDMDHENMFWYRQDPGLGLRLIYFSYDVKMKEKGDIPEGYSVSREKKERFSLILESASTNQTSMYLCASLDSSNEKLFFGSGTQLSVL.

V and J are TRBV9 and TRBJ2-3, with 8 bases lining up with TRBD1. The trim removed 4 bases at V and 2 bases at J, leaving 6 bases unmatched. CDR1 is SGDLS, CDR2 YYNGEE, per germline. The CDR3 length is 15 residues. CDR3 residues: CASSPRQGITDTQYF. The CDR3 coding sequence is TGTGCCAGCAGCCCCCGACAGGGGATCACAGATACGCAGTATTTT. Supplemented by reference TRBV9 and TRBJ2-3, the full variable domain reads DSGVTQTPKHLITATGQRVTLRCSPRSGDLSVYWYQQSLDQGLQFLIQYYNGEERAKGNILERFSAQQFPDLHSELNLSSLELGDSALYFCASSPRQGITDTQYFGPGTRLTVL.

This clone was recorded a few times. The rearrangement joins TRBV27 to TRBJ2-7, with TRBD1 matching over 8 bases. Germline V gene lookup returns CDR1 MNHEY and CDR2 SMNVEV (reference sequence). V was clipped by 6 bases and J by 0 bases; unmatched bases: 10. This CDR3 is 16 amino acids long. The CDR3 loop is CASRSTMTGASYEQYF. The CDR3 region has the DNA TGTGCCAGCAGATCTACCATGACAGGGGCCTCCTACGAGCAGTACTTC.

The V and J genes are TRBV27 and TRBJ2-7; unclear D gene. Per germline, CDR1 MNHEY and CDR2 SMNVEV (reference sequence). Trimming left V 5 bases short and J 2 bases short, with 19 bases between. This CDR3 comprises 16 residues. The CDR3 spells CASSPYSLDLTYEQYF. Here the CDR3 DNA reads TGTGCCAGCAGTCCCTATTCCCTCGATCTTACCTACGAGCAGTACTTC.

This clone was seen a few times. V usage is TRBV9 and J usage is TRBJ2-1; D not certain. Germline CDR1 and CDR2: SGDLS and YYNGEE. With 0 bases removed from V and 2 bases from J, the gap between germline ends came to 6 bases. The CDR3 runs 14 residues. For the CDR3, the DNA is TGTGCCAGCAGCGTAGCTATCGCCTACAATGAGCAGTTCTTC. Its translation is CASSVAIAYNEQFF.